The present T cell receptor beta chain was sequenced within a study of cytomegalovirus exposure and HLA in healthy donors. Study details: Unique TCRs numbering roughly 85 million, obtained from HLA-typed donors, made up an early data release. The Caucasian-associated ancestry cluster held roughly 80% of some 420 genotyped donors. Study-wide results and caveats: Per a later analysis, HLA-associated TCR beta chains showed more clonal expansion than other, equally common TCR beta chains.

V lost 2 bases to trimming and J lost 4 bases, with 11 bases between them. CDR3 length: 14 residues. Germline CDR1 LNHDA, CDR2 SQIVND (reference sequence). As to this clone: Its antigen is not identified.

The PCR made use of 60 Vbeta and 13 Jbeta primers. Sequencing was performed with immunoSEQ multiplex PCR; in TCRdb, only in-frame clones are kept and a portion is missing. The sample consists of about 210,000 clones, 79% of them appearing once. The specimen was PBMCs. The origin of this receptor is a male donor in good health and CMV-seropositive. The chain uses TRBV19 and TRBJ2-5, with D tentatively TRBD2 (6 bases). Here the CDR3 DNA reads TGTGCCAGTAGTATACGGCGGGACGGAGAGACCCAGTACTTC. Translating it yields CASSIRRDGETQYF.